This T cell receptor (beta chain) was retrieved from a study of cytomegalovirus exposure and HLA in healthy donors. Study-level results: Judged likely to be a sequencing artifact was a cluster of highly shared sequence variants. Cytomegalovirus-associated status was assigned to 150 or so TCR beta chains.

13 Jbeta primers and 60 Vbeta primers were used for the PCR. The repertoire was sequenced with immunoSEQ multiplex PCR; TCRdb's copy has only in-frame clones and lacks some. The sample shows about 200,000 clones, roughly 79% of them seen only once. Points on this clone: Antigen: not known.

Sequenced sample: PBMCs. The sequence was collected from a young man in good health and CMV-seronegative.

As DNA, the CDR3 is TGTGCCAGCAGCGGGACAGGGACTGGGGCCAACGTCCTGACTTTC. Translating it yields CASSGTGTGANVLTF. The chain uses TRBV9 and TRBJ2-6, with 8 bases that match TRBD1. V trimming: 3 bases; J trimming: 2 bases; junction bases outside the gene matches: 1. The CDR3 length is 15 residues. The germline V gene encodes CDR1 SGDLS and CDR2 YYNGEE.